These 32 T cell receptor beta chains were sequenced from one sample in a study of T cell repertoires in cytomegalovirus infection. TCRdb passed the reads through MiXCR, listing each CDR3 protein once. The table shows 700,000 to 950,000 distinct CDR3 sequences, with approximately 30% occurring only once. What these receptors recognize is not known. This specimen consisted of cultured CD8+ T cells from PBMCs, obtained from culture after CMV antigen stimulation. Every receptor here comes from a human donor in good health (CMV status not recorded). Some clones in this sample may be carry-over from other donors' samples.

This clonotype was detected a few times. CDR3: CANPEILATSLDTQYF. CDR3 DNA sequence: TGTGCCAACCCTGAGATACTAGCGACATCGCTCGATACGCAGTATTTT. This chain uses TRBV6-6 with TRBJ2-3; 7 nucleotides match TRBD2. The CDR3 totals 16 residues. Germline values: CDR1 MNHNY, CDR2 SVGAGI (reference sequence). V trimming: 10 bases; J trimming: 6 bases; junction bases outside the gene matches: 19.

The chain carries TRBV24-1 and TRBJ2-2, with 10 bases matching TRBD2. V lost 6 bases and J lost 0; bases outside the gene matches: 9. This CDR3 spans 18 amino acids. Germline CDR1 and CDR2: KGHDR and SFDVKD. The CDR3 bases are TGTGCCACCAGTCCGTTGGCTAGCGGGGGACCGAACACCGGGGAGCTGTTTTTT. This sequence encodes CATSPLASGGPNTGELFF.

CDR3 sequence: CATSMGPENTEAFF. CDR3 in DNA: TGTGCCACCTCTATGGGACCTGAGAACACTGAAGCTTTCTTT. The genes are TRBV6-1 and TRBJ1-1; the D gene is possibly TRBD1 (5 bases). CDR1 and CDR2 from the germline V gene are MNHNS and SASEGT. The length of the CDR3 is 14 residues. The V gene lost 10 bases and the J gene lost 1 base, with 16 bases spanning the gap.

This clonotype was seen only a few times. The gene calls are TRBV3-1 and TRBJ1-1; the D gene is possibly TRBD1 (5 bases). V was cut by 0 bases and J by 3 bases, with 20 bases left in between. Germline V gene lookup returns CDR1 LGHDT and CDR2 YNNKEL (reference sequence). The CDR3 is made up of 18 amino acids. The CDR3 DNA is TGTGCCAGCAGCCAAGAAATACAGGCTTCAGTGTTGGACACTGAAGCTTTCTTT. Residues: CASSQEIQASVLDTEAFF.

V and J are TRBV10-1 and TRBJ2-1, with 10 bases lining up with TRBD2. The J segment lost 5 bases and the V segment lost 6 bases, leaving 4 bases of the junction unmatched. The CDR3 is 14 residues long. Germline CDR1 is WNHNN and CDR2 is SYGVQD (reference sequence). CDR3 bases: TGCGCCAGCAGAGTAGCGGGGGGCCACAATGAGCAGTTCTTC. Translating gives CASRVAGGHNEQFF.

This clonotype was seen at least ten times. This chain links TRBV27 with TRBJ2-7; D may be TRBD2 (6 bases). Between the trimmed V and J ends, which lost 3 bases and 2 bases, there was a span of 14 bases. There are 15 residues in the CDR3. Germline V lookup: CDR1 MNHEY, CDR2 SMNVEV (reference sequence). The CDR3 spells CASSLVGRPTYEQYF. The DNA for the CDR3 is TGTGCCAGCAGTTTGGTAGGGAGGCCGACCTACGAGCAGTACTTC.

Details on this clonotype: A much larger clone lies a single base off, so this may be a read error. Since no conserved phenylalanine or tryptophan closes the CDR3, a read error is the likely cause. This chain uses TRBV6-6 with TRBJ2-7; 11 bases are a match to TRBD2. The CDR3 is 15 residues long. Germline V gene sequence: CDR1 MNHNY, CDR2 SVGAGI (reference sequence). V lost 5 bases and J lost 4; bases outside the gene matches: 7. In DNA, the CDR3 is TGTGCCAGCAGTGGTCGACTAGCGGGGAGGTACGAGCAGTACTCC. Encoded protein: CASSGRLAGRYEQYS.

The gene calls are TRBV10-3 and TRBJ1-2, with D maybe TRBD1 (5 bases). The CDR3 covers 15 residues. Germline assignment: CDR1 ENHRY and CDR2 SYGVKD. V lost 2 bases and J 8 bases, leaving 18 bases between the germline ends. CDR3 sequence (DNA): TGTGCCATCAGTGAGGAAAATGACAGACTAATGGGCTACACCTTC. Its protein is CAISEENDRLMGYTF.

This clonotype came up once. The junction shows a germline mismatch at one end, possibly a read error. This chain links TRBV7-2 with TRBJ2-1; TRBD2 aligns across 9 bases. Germline CDR1 reads SGHTA; CDR2 reads FQGNSA. This CDR3 is built from 16 residues. The CDR3 region has the DNA TGTGCCAGCAGCTTAGTACCAGCGGGGGGCTACAATGAGCAGTCCTTC. Translated, it gives CASSLVPAGGYNEQSF.

The chain couples TRBV5-4 to TRBJ1-2; the match to TRBD1 covers 9 bases. CDR1 and CDR2 (germline): SGHNT, YYREEE (reference sequence). Losses at the gene ends were 3 bases for V and 8 bases for J; bases not matched to a gene: 8. This CDR3 contains 14 residues. Written as DNA, the CDR3 is TGTGCCAGCAGCTCTAGGACAGGGGACGACGGCTACACCTTC. This gives the protein CASSSRTGDDGYTF.

This chain connects TRBV7-9 to TRBJ2-7, with TRBD2 matching over 13 bases. From germline, CDR1 is SEHNR and CDR2 FQNEAQ (reference sequence). There are 15 residues in the CDR3. J was trimmed by 4 bases and V by 5 bases; bases with no gene match: 5. This CDR3 reads CASSTTSGGAYEQYF. As DNA, the CDR3 is TGTGCCAGCAGCACCACTAGCGGGGGGGCTTACGAGCAGTACTTC.

This clonotype has more than one count but fewer than ten. The rearrangement links TRBV7-2 to TRBJ1-3; no clear D gene. This CDR3 is built from 17 residues. The germline CDR1 and CDR2 sequences are SGHTA and FQGNSA. V was clipped by 1 base and J by 0 bases, with 13 bases between them. CDR3 nucleotide sequence: TGTGCCAGCAGCTTAGAAGGCGACCAGCTCTCTGGAAACACCATATATTTT. Amino acid sequence: CASSLEGDQLSGNTIYF.

The gene calls are TRBV24-1 and TRBJ2-6, with D possibly being TRBD1 (6 bases). V lost 3 bases and J lost 1, with 18 bases in between. This CDR3 is built from 19 residues. The V gene's germline CDR1 is KGHDR and CDR2 SFDVKD. The CDR3 nucleotides read TGTGCCACCAGTGATCCCAGTGAGACAGGACAATCTGGGGCCAACGTCCTGACTTTC. This codes for CATSDPSETGQSGANVLTF.

The genes are TRBV27 and TRBJ1-3; tentative D call: TRBD1 (6 bases). The V end was cut by 0 bases, the J end by 5 bases, with 11 bases between. Per the germline V gene, CDR1 is MNHEY and CDR2 is SMNVEV (reference sequence). CDR3 length: 15 residues. The CDR3 protein is CASSLSKTGRNTIYF. CDR3 nucleotide sequence: TGTGCCAGCAGTTTATCGAAGACAGGTCGAAACACCATATATTTT.

The chain employs TRBV5-1 and TRBJ2-3; D call uncertain. Trimming took off 1 base at V and 2 bases at J, with 14 bases between the two ends. Germline CDR1 SGHRS, CDR2 YFSETQ. The CDR3 sequence is 16 residues long. The CDR3 DNA reads as TGCGCCAGCAGCTTGTTAACTCCGAAGCACACAGATACGCAGTATTTT. This sequence encodes CASSLLTPKHTDTQYF. The variable domain in full, with the rest retrieved from reference TRBV5-1 and TRBJ2-3, is KAGVTQTPRYLIKTRGQQVTLSCSPISGHRSVSWYQQTPGQGLQFLFEYFSETQRNKGNFPGRFSGRQFSNSRSEMNVSTLELGDSALYLCASSLLTPKHTDTQYFGPGTRLTVL.

The chain combines TRBV7-9 with TRBJ2-2; no definite D call. CDR1 is SEHNR, CDR2 FQNEAQ, per germline (reference sequence). The CDR3 totals 16 residues. V lost 4 bases, J lost 7 bases, and 19 bases lay in between. CDR3 protein: CASSSLLIDLGGELFF. The CDR3 DNA sequence: TGTGCCAGCAGCTCCCTGTTGATAGATCTAGGCGGGGAGCTGTTTTTT.

In its sample, this clonotype was seen a few times. This rearrangement joins TRBV7-9 to TRBJ2-7; a weak D match, TRBD2 (5 bases). From germline, CDR1 is SEHNR and CDR2 FQNEAQ (reference sequence). The CDR3 is 13 amino acids. V lost 1 base, J lost 5 bases, and 9 bases lay in between. The CDR3 sequence is CASSLDTGDEQYF. The CDR3 nucleotides are TGTGCCAGCAGCTTAGATACCGGGGACGAGCAGTACTTC.

This chain joins TRBV9 and TRBJ2-2, with D tentatively TRBD1 (5 bases). Trimming took 6 bases from V and 5 from J, leaving 20 bases between them. The V gene's germline CDR1 is SGDLS and CDR2 YYNGEE. The CDR3 extends over 16 amino acids. CDR3 sequence: CASTVRSQGGTGELFF. CDR3 nucleotide sequence: TGTGCCAGCACCGTCAGGAGTCAGGGTGGGACCGGGGAGCTGTTTTTT.

J is TRBJ2-1 and V is TRBV6-1; 8 nucleotides match TRBD2. Trimming at V came to 0 bases and at J to 2 bases, leaving 6 bases not matched to a gene. Germline CDR1 MNHNS, CDR2 SASEGT. This CDR3 has 17 residues. The CDR3 reads CASSEAPTSVPYNEQFF. The CDR3 DNA sequence: TGTGCCAGCAGTGAAGCACCGACTAGCGTTCCCTACAATGAGCAGTTCTTC.

The V gene is TRBV12-3 or TRBV12-4, the J gene TRBJ2-7, with D unresolved. The CDR3 has 14 residues. V lost 1 base and J lost 7, with 14 bases in between. CDR3 nucleotides: TGTGCCAGCAGTTTAGACCGATATGGAGAGGAGCAGTACTTC. Translating it yields CASSLDRYGEEQYF.

This clonotype was seen repeatedly, ten times or more. The chain combines TRBV7-9 with TRBJ1-4; TRBD1 is a possible D gene (5 bases). Germline loops: CDR1 SEHNR, CDR2 FQNEAQ (reference sequence). CDR3 length equals 17 residues. Trimming pared 4 bases from V and 4 bases from J, leaving 19 bases between. The CDR3 DNA sequence: TGTGCCAGCAGCTATTATTGGGGGTTGGGGGTTAATGAAAAACTGTTTTTT. Translating it yields CASSYYWGLGVNEKLFF.

This clonotype appeared many times. The chain joins TRBV7-8 to TRBJ2-1; D gene uncertain. The V gene's germline CDR1 is SGHVS and CDR2 FQNEAQ. The V end was cut by 1 base, the J end by 14 bases, with 15 bases between. The CDR3 totals 13 residues. DNA of the CDR3: TGTGCCAGCAGCTTAGGGGTGCTAGACGTCGAGTTCTTC. It is translated as CASSLGVLDVEFF.

The rearrangement uses TRBV19 and TRBJ2-4; TRBD1 aligns across 7 bases. The CDR3 has 11 amino acids. Germline V gene sequence: CDR1 LNHDA, CDR2 SQIVND (reference sequence). The J segment lost 11 bases and the V segment lost 6 bases, leaving 4 bases of the junction unmatched. In DNA form, the CDR3 reads TGTGCCAGTAGCCCAGGGGGTCTTCAGTACTTC. This gives the protein CASSPGGLQYF.

On this clonotype: This may be a read error: a much more frequent sequence differs by one nucleotide. The rearrangement links TRBV7-2 to TRBJ1-2, with D possibly TRBD1 on 5 matching bases. CDR1 is SGHTA, CDR2 FQGNSA, per germline. The CDR3 runs to 16 residues. CDR3 protein: CASSLEIGGGFYVYTF. CDR3 in DNA: TGTGCCAGCAGCTTAGAAATTGGGGGGGGGTTCTATGTCTACACCTTC.

The gene calls are TRBV20-1 and TRBJ2-6; no clear D gene. The V and J ends lost 6 bases and 3 bases respectively, with 12 bases between them. This CDR3 has 14 residues. Germline V lookup: CDR1 DFQATT, CDR2 SNEGSKA (reference sequence). CDR3 nucleotide sequence: TGCAGTGCCCCCCTTGGGTTTGGGGCCAACGTCCTGACTTTC. Encoded protein: CSAPLGFGANVLTF.

The table lists this clonotype with a few counts. The chain recombines TRBV5-6 with TRBJ2-3; TRBD2 matches 10 bases. Germline V gene lookup returns CDR1 SGHDT and CDR2 YYEEEE. The CDR3 has 16 amino acids. The trim removed 5 bases at V and 0 bases at J, leaving 6 bases unmatched. The CDR3 bases are TGTGCCAGCAGACAAGGGACTAGCGATAGCACAGATACGCAGTATTTT. It translates to CASRQGTSDSTDTQYF.

The V call is TRBV6-1, the J call TRBJ1-5; perhaps TRBD1 as D (5 bases). This CDR3 has 15 residues. Trimming stripped 5 bases from V and 4 bases from J, with 15 bases between. Germline CDR1 MNHNS, CDR2 SASEGT. The CDR3 coding sequence is TGTGCCAGCAGTTCATATGGGACTGGAAATCAGCCCCAGCATTTT. Its translation: CASSSYGTGNQPQHF.

The gene calls are TRBV27 and TRBJ1-3; D might be TRBD1 (6 bases). The CDR3 length is 15 residues. Germline CDR1 and CDR2: MNHEY and SMNVEV (reference sequence). Trimming stripped 2 bases from V and 1 base from J, with 9 bases between. CDR3 in DNA: TGTGCCAGCAGTTTACAGGGGCTTTCTGGAAACACCATATATTTT. Encoded protein: CASSLQGLSGNTIYF.

The rearrangement joins TRBV6-5 to TRBJ1-4; a possible D gene is TRBD1 (5 bases). The V end was cut by 6 bases, the J end by 6 bases, with 17 bases between. Germline CDR1 MNHEY, CDR2 SVGAGI. CDR3 length: 15 residues. CDR3 protein: CASSQNRRLDEKLFF. CDR3 nucleotides: TGTGCCAGCAGCCAGAACAGGAGGTTGGATGAAAAACTGTTTTTT.

The J gene is TRBJ2-1, the V gene TRBV13, with 8 nucleotides matching TRBD2. The CDR3 runs 14 residues. Germline assignment: CDR1 PRHDT and CDR2 FYEKMQ (reference sequence). V shed 5 bases and J 9 bases; nucleotides not matched to a gene: 9. The CDR3 nucleotides are TGTGCCAGCAGCACCGGGACTAGTGGGGCTGAGCAGTTCTTC. Residues: CASSTGTSGAEQFF. Looking up the rest from reference TRBV13 and TRBJ2-1 gives the full variable domain: AAGVIQSPRHLIKEKRETATLKCYPIPRHDTVYWYQQGPGQDPQFLISFYEKMQSDKGSIPDRFSAQQFSDYHSELNMSSLELGDSALYFCASSTGTSGAEQFFGPGTRLTVL.

Only a few counts were recorded for this clonotype. The V and J genes are TRBV4-3 and TRBJ2-1; possible D gene TRBD1, 5 bases. V was clipped by 0 bases and J by 4 bases, with 10 bases between them. The CDR3 spans 15 residues. The germline V gene has CDR1 LGHNA and CDR2 YSLEER. The CDR3 is CASSQDIWTYNEQFF. The CDR3 DNA reads TGCGCCAGCAGCCAAGATATTTGGACATACAATGAGCAGTTCTTC.

The chain recombines TRBV10-3 with TRBJ2-1, with D uncertain. The CDR3 is made up of 14 amino acids. V dropped 3 bases and J dropped 0 bases, with 6 bases sitting between them. Germline V gene sequence: CDR1 ENHRY, CDR2 SYGVKD. CDR3 DNA: TGTGCCATCAGTGAACGGAGCTCCTACAATGAGCAGTTCTTC. This codes for CAISERSSYNEQFF.